This T cell receptor (beta chain) was profiled in a study of T cell changes during pregnancy in multiple sclerosis (dated by TCRdb to about 2019). Background on the whole study: The study examined how the T cell repertoire changed over the course of pregnancy in women with multiple sclerosis.

Receptor libraries were prepared by the immunoSEQ multiplex PCR assay. TCRdb took over this immuneACCESS table, retaining in-frame rearrangements with V and J assigned. Such tables are incomplete; in checked studies, under half of the missing clones stem from an unresolved V gene, and the remainder is unexplained. In this sample the table shows some 64,000 clones, over 80% of which occur a single time. Around 0.85% of the sample is held by the ten biggest clonotypes. Trimmed from V: 6 bases; trimmed from J: 2 bases; junction bases lacking a gene match: 3. The CDR3 holds 13 amino acids from the cysteine to the phenylalanine. Only the CDR3 DNA is retained, 39 bases long and in frame from the first base. As encoded in the germline V gene (reference sequence), CDR1 is LNHDA while CDR2 is SQIVND. With respect to this clone: It lacks a known antigen. It has no much larger one-base neighbor in the sample; base qualities were not kept.

The sample consisted of peripheral blood, taken in the first trimester of pregnancy. Recombination connected TRBV19 to TRBJ2-5, with 7 bases matching TRBD1. This clonotype originated in a female donor in good health, enrolled as a control in a pregnancy study. The CDR3 loop reads CASRMGQQETQYF. The sequenced DNA: TGTGCCAGTAGGATGGGACAGCAAGAGACCCAGTACTTC.